The next 24 T cell receptor beta chains were all read from a single sample in a study of a mutant IDH1 vaccine in newly diagnosed glioma. Method: immunoSEQ multiplex PCR; TCRdb's copy keeps in-frame clones and lacks some. The repertoire holds approximately 100,000 clones, with around 90% as singletons. Regarding time point: baseline, week 1 (first vaccination visit). Regarding treatment: pre-vaccination baseline after standard-of-care therapy. This specimen was PBMCs, taken from a glioma patient treated with radiotherapy, temozolomide or both. These receptors all come from a woman aged 45-60 years with glioma.

CDR3 bases: TGTGCCAGCGGGCCGGACAGGGTCTACGAGCAGTACTTC. Amino acids: CASGPDRVYEQYF. The rearrangement uses TRBV6-5 and TRBJ2-7; 8 bases line up with TRBD1. CDR1 is MNHEY, CDR2 SVGAGI, per germline. J lost 3 bases, V lost 8 bases, and 6 bases had no gene match. CDR3 size: 13 residues.

The rearrangement joins TRBV9 to TRBJ2-3, with 7 bases lining up with TRBD2. This CDR3 spans 14 amino acids. The V segment lost 0 bases and the J segment 6 bases; nucleotides outside the gene matches: 4. CDR1 is SGDLS and CDR2 is YYNGEE in the germline V gene. For the CDR3, the DNA is TGTGCCAGCAGCGTAGGAGGGAGGGCCGATACGCAGTATTTT. Its protein is CASSVGGRADTQYF.

The gene calls are TRBV15 and TRBJ2-1; 11 positions agree with TRBD2. Germline assignment: CDR1 LNHNV and CDR2 YYDKDF (reference sequence). This CDR3 has 16 amino acids. V was pared by 1 base and J by 3 bases, with 2 bases of the junction left unmatched. The chain's CDR3 is CATSRALAGGYNEQFF. As DNA, the CDR3 is TGTGCCACCAGCAGAGCCCTAGCGGGAGGCTACAATGAGCAGTTCTTC.

The J gene is TRBJ1-5, the V gene TRBV7-2; tentative D call: TRBD1 (5 bases). V was shortened by 1 base and J by 1 base, with 14 bases between the two germline ends. Germline V lookup: CDR1 SGHTA, CDR2 FQGNSA. The CDR3 is 17 residues long. CDR3 sequence reads: CASSLVGTPVSNQPQHF. CDR3 DNA: TGTGCCAGCAGCTTAGTGGGGACGCCAGTCAGCAATCAGCCCCAGCATTTT.

This clone was found a few times. The chain combines TRBV18 with TRBJ1-1; TRBD1 aligns across 8 bases. Germline lookup yields CDR1 KGHSH and CDR2 LQKENI. After removal of 8 bases from V and 3 bases from J, the junction contained 8 bases not matched to a gene. This CDR3 has 14 residues. The CDR3 is CASTSGQGDTEAFF. CDR3 nucleotide sequence: TGTGCCAGCACTAGCGGACAGGGCGACACTGAAGCTTTCTTT. The full variable domain, rest sourced from reference TRBV18 and TRBJ1-1, is NAGVMQNPRHLVRRRGQEARLRCSPMKGHSHVYWYRQLPEEGLKFMVYLQKENIIDESGMPKERFSAEFPKEGPSILRIQQVVRGDSAAYFCASTSGQGDTEAFFGQGTRLTVV.

The genes are TRBV5-4 and TRBJ2-3; D possibly corresponds to TRBD2 (6 bases). Germline V gene lookup returns CDR1 SGHNT and CDR2 YYREEE (reference sequence). Between the trimmed V and J ends, which lost 0 bases and 0 bases, there was a span of 11 bases. This CDR3 comprises 16 residues. CDR3 residues: CASSLAVSGSTDTQYF. In DNA, the CDR3 is TGTGCCAGCAGCTTGGCCGTGAGCGGGAGCACAGATACGCAGTATTTT.

The chain couples TRBV19 to TRBJ2-1; tentatively, D is TRBD1 (6 bases). V shed 6 bases and J shed 6 bases, with 12 bases lying between them. The CDR3 is 13 amino acids. CDR1 and CDR2 from the germline V gene are LNHDA and SQIVND (reference sequence). The CDR3 protein is CASRVLGANEQFF. The CDR3 DNA reads as TGTGCCAGTAGAGTTCTGGGGGCCAATGAGCAGTTCTTC.

This clone was seen a handful of times. V usage is TRBV9 and J usage is TRBJ1-5; D ambiguous. The CDR3 consists of 13 residues. Germline V gene data show CDR1 as SGDLS and CDR2 as YYNGEE. V lost 4 bases to trimming and J lost 9 bases, with 14 bases between them. CDR3 DNA: TGTGCCAGCAGCCAGAGGCAGTTCGGGCCCCAGCATTTT. Its protein product is CASSQRQFGPQHF. Complete variable domain (other parts from reference TRBV9 and TRBJ1-5): DSGVTQTPKHLITATGQRVTLRCSPRSGDLSVYWYQQSLDQGLQFLIQYYNGEERAKGNILERFSAQQFPDLHSELNLSSLELGDSALYFCASSQRQFGPQHFGDGTRLSIL.

This clone was recorded once. The chain links TRBV9 to TRBJ2-5; unclear D gene. The CDR3 is 18 residues long. The V gene lost 3 bases and the J gene lost 5 bases, with 26 bases spanning the gap. Germline V gene sequence: CDR1 SGDLS, CDR2 YYNGEE. CDR3 amino acids: CASSGNTAAGNPRETQYF. CDR3 DNA: TGTGCCAGCAGCGGCAACACCGCGGCTGGAAACCCCAGGGAGACCCAGTACTTC.

The chain couples TRBV6-5 to TRBJ2-7, with D tentatively TRBD1 (6 bases). This CDR3 has 11 residues. Germline CDR1 MNHEY, CDR2 SVGAGI. Deletions cut 6 bases from V and 5 bases from J, with 8 bases between. The CDR3 region has the DNA TGTGCCAGCAGCAGGGGCCACGAGCAGTACTTC. Amino acid sequence: CASSRGHEQYF.

This clone appeared a single time. This rearrangement joins TRBV27 to TRBJ1-3; weak D call: TRBD1 (5 bases). Germline V CDR1 and CDR2: MNHEY, SMNVEV (reference sequence). There are 13 residues in the CDR3. V was shortened by 4 bases and J by 2 bases, with 6 bases between the two germline ends. The CDR3 DNA reads as TGTGCCAGCAGTTCAGGGCCTGGAAACACCATATATTTT. This translates into CASSSGPGNTIYF.

The chain recombines TRBV27 with TRBJ2-7; TRBD1 matches at 8 bases. With V trimmed by 7 bases and J by 9 bases, 14 bases remained unmatched. Germline CDR1 reads MNHEY; CDR2 reads SMNVEV (reference sequence). The CDR3 consists of 14 residues. In nucleotides, the CDR3 is TGTGCCAGCAATTCCGGGACAGGCCACCGGGGGCAGTACTTC. Its translation is CASNSGTGHRGQYF.

This chain joins TRBV7-6 and TRBJ2-7, with 9 positions matching TRBD2. Germline CDR1 reads SGHVS; CDR2 reads FNYEAQ. This CDR3 is built from 16 residues. Trimming at V came to 3 bases and at J to 1 base, leaving 7 bases not matched to a gene. CDR3 nucleotides: TGTGCCAGCAGCTTTGGCGGGAGGGCCGGATCCTACGAGCAGTACTTC. This encodes CASSFGGRAGSYEQYF.

Only a few counts were recorded for this clone. The rearrangement uses TRBV7-3 and TRBJ2-2; D unclear. Per germline, CDR1 SGHTA and CDR2 FQGTGA. The V end lost 4 bases, the J end lost 6 bases, and 12 bases lay between the germline ends. This CDR3 contains 14 residues. The CDR3 DNA sequence: TGTGCCAGCAGCTCGATGGTGGGCTCCGGGGAGCTGTTTTTT. Residues: CASSSMVGSGELFF.

The rearrangement joins TRBV27 to TRBJ2-7; D uncertain. Trimming pared 8 bases from V and 0 bases from J, leaving 20 bases between. This CDR3 has 16 residues. The germline gives CDR1 MNHEY, CDR2 SMNVEV (reference sequence). For the CDR3, the DNA is TGTGCCAGCTCTAACCCTTTACAGAGTCGCTCCTACGAGCAGTACTTC. Translation gives CASSNPLQSRSYEQYF.

The gene calls are TRBV25-1 and TRBJ1-4, with D unclear. Germline values: CDR1 MGHDK, CDR2 SYGVNS. The CDR3 spans 17 residues. V was trimmed by 0 bases and J by 3 bases, leaving 14 bases between them. CDR3 coding DNA: TGTGCCAGCAGTGAATATGAGGGCCCACTGGCTAATGAAAAACTGTTTTTT. The encoded protein is CASSEYEGPLANEKLFF.

The chain is built from TRBV6-5 and TRBJ2-7; weak D call: TRBD2 (6 bases). Germline V CDR1 and CDR2: MNHEY, SVGAGI. The V end lost 5 bases, the J end lost 0 bases, and 11 bases lay between the germline ends. The CDR3 runs 14 residues. CDR3 region: CASSPGTSSYEQYF. In nucleotides, the CDR3 is TGTGCCAGCAGTCCCGGGACTTCCTCCTACGAGCAGTACTTC.

V usage is TRBV30 and J usage is TRBJ1-2, with TRBD1 matching 8 bases. This CDR3 is 13 amino acids long. CDR1 and CDR2 (germline): GTSNPN, SVGIG (reference sequence). J was trimmed by 5 bases and V by 2 bases; bases with no gene match: 4. CDR3 nucleotide sequence: TGTGCCTGGAGTTCGACAGGGGAGTATGGCTACACCTTC. This gives the protein CAWSSTGEYGYTF.

This clone was recorded once. The rearrangement joins TRBV15 to TRBJ2-1, with a possible D match to TRBD2 (6 bases). Germline CDR1 is LNHNV and CDR2 is YYDKDF (reference sequence). CDR3 length: 16 residues. The germline V and J ends were trimmed by 3 bases and 5 bases, with 17 bases remaining between them. As DNA, the CDR3 is TGTGCCACCAGCAGGGAACCGGGACTTGTACACAATGAGCAGTTCTTC. The encoded protein is CATSREPGLVHNEQFF.

The chain recombines TRBV5-1 with TRBJ2-5; 10 bases align to TRBD1. The V gene end was trimmed by 4 bases and the J gene end by 1 base; junction bases not matched to a gene: 4. The CDR3 spans 15 residues. Germline values: CDR1 SGHRS, CDR2 YFSETQ. The CDR3 protein is CASSPGQGFQETQYF. The DNA of the CDR3 is TGCGCCAGCAGCCCGGGACAGGGGTTCCAAGAGACCCAGTACTTC.

This chain joins TRBV29-1 and TRBJ1-1; 7 bases are a match to TRBD1. CDR3 length equals 18 residues. V was clipped by 1 base and J by 2 bases; unmatched bases: 16. The germline gives CDR1 SQVTM, CDR2 ANQGSEA. The CDR3 region has the DNA TGCAGCGTTGAAGGGGGCTACACCGCCGACAGGGTCAACACTGAAGCTTTCTTT. Translated: CSVEGGYTADRVNTEAFF. Variable domain in full (rest from reference TRBV29-1 and TRBJ1-1): SAVISQKPSRDICQRGTSLTIQCQVDSQVTMMFWYRQQPGQSLTLIATANQGSEATYESGFVIDKFPISRPNLTFSTLTVSNMSPEDSSIYLCSVEGGYTADRVNTEAFFGQGTRLTVV.

This clone came up once. The gene calls are TRBV19 and TRBJ2-1; 7 nucleotides align to TRBD2. The CDR3 is made up of 16 amino acids. Germline trimming cut 0 bases from V and 1 base from J; bases unmatched to any gene: 3. CDR1 and CDR2 from the germline V gene are LNHDA and SQIVND (reference sequence). CDR3: CASSIDAGESYNEQFF. The CDR3 nucleotides are TGTGCCAGTAGTATAGACGCGGGAGAATCCTACAATGAGCAGTTCTTC.

This clone was counted once. The chain recombines TRBV18 with TRBJ2-3; no firm D call. Germline V gene data show CDR1 as KGHSH and CDR2 as LQKENI. The V gene lost 2 bases and the J gene lost 1 base, with 7 bases spanning the gap. The CDR3 totals 14 residues. The CDR3 loop reads CASSPRDRTDTQYF. The CDR3 nucleotides are TGTGCCAGCTCACCAAGAGATCGCACAGATACGCAGTATTTT.

This chain links TRBV7-8 with TRBJ2-1; D is perhaps TRBD1 (7 bases). The CDR3 contains 16 residues. Deletions cut 5 bases from V and 3 bases from J, with 17 bases between. Germline lookup yields CDR1 SGHVS and CDR2 FQNEAQ. The CDR3 region is CASSPYRQGGYNEQFF. The CDR3 DNA sequence: TGTGCCAGCAGCCCCTACCGGCAGGGGGGCTACAATGAGCAGTTCTTC.